This TCR beta chain was recorded in a study of shared clonotypes between healthy human individuals. At the level of the study: Per-donor plates numbered three CD4 naive, three CD4 memory, two CD8 naive and one CD8 memory.

Cells designated naive CD8 were CD45RO-negative and were positively selected for CCR7, with terminally differentiated effector memory CD45RA+ cells excluded. The V gene lost 4 bases and the J gene lost 6 bases, with 10 bases spanning the gap. Germline-derived CDR1 and CDR2 are LGHNA and YSLEER. The CDR3 consists of 13 residues. A note on this clone: As yet, its antigen is unknown.

In the authors' workflow: Junction-only sequences without quality scores were provided by ImmunoSEQ, so filtering was different. Generated by immunoSEQ multiplex PCR, the TCRdb table keeps only in-frame clones and is missing some. The V and J calls and clone size come from that table; D and trimming were worked out from the DNA. The sample lists roughly 890,000 clones; approximately 92% were seen once. Study results and caveats: A limitation of the genetic and exposure-history diversity represented arose from few donors. The sharing of roughly 5% of naive CD4 clonotypes was seen across several donors.

The specimen sequenced was naive CD8+ T cells sorted from blood. The rearrangement links TRBV4-3 to TRBJ2-1, with D perhaps given as TRBD1 or TRBD2 (5 bases each). The TCR comes from a young man in good health. The CDR3 DNA reads as TGCGCCAGCAGCCCACGGGACCGCAATGAGCAGTTCTTC. Translated: CASSPRDRNEQFF.